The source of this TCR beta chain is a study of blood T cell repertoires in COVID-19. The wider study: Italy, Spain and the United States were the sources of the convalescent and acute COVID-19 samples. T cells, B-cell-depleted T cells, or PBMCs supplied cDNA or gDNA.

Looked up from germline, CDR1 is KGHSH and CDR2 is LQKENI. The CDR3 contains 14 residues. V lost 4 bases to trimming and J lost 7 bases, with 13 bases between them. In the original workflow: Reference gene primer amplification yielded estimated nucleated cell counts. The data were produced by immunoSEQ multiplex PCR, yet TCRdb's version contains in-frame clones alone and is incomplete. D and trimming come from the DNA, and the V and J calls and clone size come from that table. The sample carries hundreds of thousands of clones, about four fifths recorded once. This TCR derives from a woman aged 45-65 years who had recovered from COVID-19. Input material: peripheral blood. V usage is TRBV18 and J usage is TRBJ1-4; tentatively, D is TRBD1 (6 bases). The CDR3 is CASSRQGRREKLFF. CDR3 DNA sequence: TGTGCCAGCTCACGTCAGGGGCGGCGTGAAAAACTGTTTTTT.